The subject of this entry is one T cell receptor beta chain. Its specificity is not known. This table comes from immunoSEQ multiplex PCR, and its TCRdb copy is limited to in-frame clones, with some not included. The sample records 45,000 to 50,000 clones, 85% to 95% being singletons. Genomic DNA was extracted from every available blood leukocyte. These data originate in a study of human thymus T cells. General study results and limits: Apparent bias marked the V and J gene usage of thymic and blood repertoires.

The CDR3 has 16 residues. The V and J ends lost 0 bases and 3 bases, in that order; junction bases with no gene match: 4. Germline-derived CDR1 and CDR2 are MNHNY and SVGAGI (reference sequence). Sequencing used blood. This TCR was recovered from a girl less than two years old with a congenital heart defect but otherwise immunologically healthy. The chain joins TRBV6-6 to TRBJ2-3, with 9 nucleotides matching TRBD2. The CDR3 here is CASSYSVAGGTDTQYF. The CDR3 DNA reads TGTGCCAGCAGTTACTCGGTCGCGGGAGGGACAGATACGCAGTATTTT.